This T cell receptor (beta chain) was recorded in a study of shared T cell receptors in the human thymus. Clones were sequenced by immunoSEQ multiplex PCR, and TCRdb holds only the in-frame ones, with some missing. The data show about 610,000 clones, roughly 88% seen once. These same records also appear under a second study, on human thymus T cells. As reported in that work: Corrective heart surgery yielded resections, and these provided the thymus tissue.

Sequencing used thymocytes. This clonotype originated in a boy younger than two with a congenital heart defect.

CDR3 loop: CASSLRAYEQYF. CDR3 coding DNA: TGTGCCAGCAGCCTGAGAGCCTACGAGCAGTACTTC. The chain recombines TRBV5-6 with TRBJ2-5; D call uncertain. With the DNA end fitting TRBJ2-7 better, the J assignment may be wrong. This CDR3 region has 12 residues. The V gene's germline CDR1 is SGHDT and CDR2 YYEEEE.